These 23 T cell receptor beta chains originate from one sample sequenced in a study of cytomegalovirus exposure and HLA in healthy donors. The PCR ran on 60 Vbeta and 13 Jbeta primers. Profiled with immunoSEQ multiplex PCR; TCRdb holds only in-frame clones, not every one. The repertoire holds approximately 130,000 clones, 84% seen once, with 2% to 3% in the top ten. The specimen was PBMCs. The receptors were gathered from a man between 45 and 60 years old in good health and CMV-seronegative.

J is TRBJ1-6 and V is TRBV4-1, with TRBD1 matching 8 bases. J was trimmed by 4 bases and V by 4 bases; bases with no gene match: 3. The germline gives CDR1 MGHRA, CDR2 YSYEKL. The CDR3 is 15 amino acids. CDR3 in DNA: TGCGCCAGCAGCCCCAGGGGGCCGTATAATTCACCCCTCCACTTT. Its translation: CASSPRGPYNSPLHF.

The chain joins TRBV7-8 to TRBJ1-1; no firm D call. Germline lookup yields CDR1 SGHVS and CDR2 FQNEAQ. The CDR3 runs 13 residues. V was cut by 5 bases and J by 0 bases, with 7 bases left in between. CDR3 sequence reads: CASSAQMNTEAFF. The CDR3, as DNA: TGTGCCAGCAGCGCACAGATGAACACTGAAGCTTTCTTT.

The V call is TRBV5-1, the J call TRBJ2-3, with D uncertain. The ends were cut back, 4 bases at V and 3 bases at J, with 9 bases in the middle. Germline V gene lookup returns CDR1 SGHRS and CDR2 YFSETQ. This CDR3 region has 13 residues. Here the CDR3 DNA reads TGCGCCAGCAGCATACAAGAAACAGATACGCAGTATTTT. Encoded protein: CASSIQETDTQYF.

In DNA form, the CDR3 reads TGTGCCAGCAGTGAGCAGGGGTCGATCTGGACCGGGGAGCTGTTTTTT. Protein product: CASSEQGSIWTGELFF. V and J are TRBV6-1 and TRBJ2-2, with D possibly matching TRBD1 (6 bases). In germline, CDR1 is MNHNS, CDR2 SASEGT. This CDR3 has 16 amino acids. Deletions cut 3 bases from V and 5 bases from J, with 16 bases between.

This sequence joins TRBV6-1 and TRBJ1-1; D not resolved. Germline V gene sequence: CDR1 MNHNS, CDR2 SASEGT. V lost 10 bases and J lost 6, with 21 bases in between. CDR3 length: 14 amino acids. Here the CDR3 DNA reads TGTGCCATTACCCTACGGTCCGCCCAGGCTGAAGCTTTCTTT. It yields the protein CAITLRSAQAEAFF.

The V call is TRBV7-2, the J call TRBJ1-2; 11 nucleotides match TRBD1. The CDR3 runs 16 residues. Germline-derived CDR1 and CDR2 are SGHTA and FQGNSA. V lost 5 bases and J lost 4; bases outside the gene matches: 9. The DNA for the CDR3 is TGTGCCAGCAGCCGAGGACAGGGGGCGCGGGTCTATGGCTACACCTTC. Translated, it gives CASSRGQGARVYGYTF.

The V and J genes are TRBV5-6 and TRBJ1-6; possibly TRBD1 for D (6 bases). This CDR3 comprises 14 residues. Germline V gives CDR1 SGHDT, CDR2 YYEEEE. V lost 4 bases, J lost 9 bases, and 14 bases lay in between. The DNA of the CDR3 is TGTGCCAGCAGCCTTGGGGGGGCGGGTTCACCCCTCCACTTT. Encoded protein: CASSLGGAGSPLHF. The entire variable domain, with the rest obtained from reference TRBV5-6 and TRBJ1-6, is as follows: DAGVTQSPTHLIKTRGQQVTLRCSPKSGHDTVSWYQQALGQGPQFIFQYYEEEERQRGNFPDRFSGHQFPNYSSELNVNALLLGDSALYLCASSLGGAGSPLHFGNGTRLTVT.

The chain is built from TRBV6-4 and TRBJ1-1; D uncertain. V lost 2 bases, J lost 6 bases, and 10 bases lay in between. Germline loops: CDR1 MRHNA, CDR2 SNTAGT. The CDR3 extends over 13 amino acids. DNA for the CDR3: TGTGCCAGCAGTGACGGTGCGTACTCTGAAGCTTTCTTT. This gives the protein CASSDGAYSEAFF.

V usage is TRBV4-1 and J usage is TRBJ1-5; D call uncertain. Germline V lookup: CDR1 MGHRA, CDR2 YSYEKL. V dropped 1 base and J dropped 11 bases, with 15 bases sitting between them. CDR3 length: 14 amino acids. The CDR3 sequence is CASSQGLSAGAQHF. The CDR3 bases are TGCGCCAGCAGCCAAGGCCTTTCGGCCGGAGCCCAGCATTTT.

This chain connects TRBV27 to TRBJ1-1, with TRBD1 matching 7 bases. V dropped 0 bases and J dropped 5; count of bases not matched to a gene: 3. In germline, CDR1 is MNHEY, CDR2 SMNVEV (reference sequence). The CDR3 is 14 amino acids. The CDR3 loop is CASSLSAGGTEAFF. CDR3 DNA sequence: TGTGCCAGCAGTTTATCTGCAGGGGGTACTGAAGCTTTCTTT.

V gene TRBV5-6 combines with J gene TRBJ1-2; D uncertain. Germline loops: CDR1 SGHDT, CDR2 YYEEEE. V lost 5 bases and J 7 bases, leaving 12 bases between the germline ends. The CDR3 runs to 12 residues. CDR3: CASSYTHGGYTF. CDR3 DNA: TGTGCCAGCAGTTATACCCACGGTGGCTACACCTTC. Based on the CDR3 plus reference TRBV5-6 and TRBJ1-2, the full variable domain is DAGVTQSPTHLIKTRGQQVTLRCSPKSGHDTVSWYQQALGQGPQFIFQYYEEEERQRGNFPDRFSGHQFPNYSSELNVNALLLGDSALYLCASSYTHGGYTFGSGTRLTVV.

The chain combines TRBV5-5 with TRBJ1-2; TRBD1 might be the D (5 bases). The germline gives CDR1 SGHKS, CDR2 YYEKEE (reference sequence). The CDR3 runs 15 residues. Trimming removed 0 bases from V and 4 bases from J, with 13 bases in between. The CDR3 DNA is TGTGCCAGCAGCTTGGGCGGTCCAGGGTCCTATGGCTACACCTTC. It translates to CASSLGGPGSYGYTF.

In DNA form, the CDR3 reads TGTGCCAGCAGCTTGGATCGGCAGGGTGGATATCAGCCCCAGCATTTT. Translation: CASSLDRQGGYQPQHF. The chain is built from TRBV5-8 and TRBJ1-5; D might be TRBD1 (5 bases). In germline, CDR1 is SGHTS, CDR2 YDEGEE. V lost 0 bases to trimming and J lost 5 bases, with 15 bases between them. CDR3 length equals 16 residues.

The chain links TRBV7-8 to TRBJ1-1; D is uncertain. V shed 0 bases and J shed 4 bases, with 9 bases lying between them. Germline V CDR1 and CDR2: SGHVS, FQNEAQ. This CDR3 contains 14 residues. The CDR3 loop is CASSLAPDGTEAFF. In nucleotides, the CDR3 is TGTGCCAGCAGCTTAGCACCAGATGGCACTGAAGCTTTCTTT. Looking up the rest from reference TRBV7-8 and TRBJ1-1 gives the full variable domain: GAGVSQSPRYKVAKRGQDVALRCDPISGHVSLFWYQQALGQGPEFLTYFQNEAQLDKSGLPSDRFFAERPEGSVSTLKIQRTQQEDSAVYLCASSLAPDGTEAFFGQGTRLTVV.

The rearrangement uses TRBV5-1 and TRBJ2-7; 10 positions agree with TRBD2. CDR1 is SGHRS and CDR2 is YFSETQ in the germline V gene. The CDR3 runs 14 residues. V lost 4 bases, J lost 7 bases, and 8 bases stayed unmatched. CDR3 in amino acids: CASSVQAGGREQYF. The CDR3 DNA reads as TGCGCCAGCAGCGTGCAAGCGGGGGGGCGGGAGCAGTACTTC.

The CDR3 region is CASSLQGTNSPLHF. CDR3 in DNA: TGTGCCAGCAGCCTACAGGGAACCAATTCACCCCTCCACTTT. The chain is built from TRBV27 and TRBJ1-6; D perhaps matches TRBD1 (6 bases). V shed 6 bases and J shed 7 bases, with 13 bases lying between them. The CDR3 is made up of 14 amino acids. Germline V gene lookup returns CDR1 MNHEY and CDR2 SMNVEV (reference sequence).

This sequence joins TRBV29-1 and TRBJ2-1; perhaps TRBD2 as D (6 bases). Germline assignment: CDR1 SQVTM and CDR2 ANQGSEA. This CDR3 is 19 amino acids long. The V end lost 3 bases, the J end lost 0 bases, and 24 bases lay between the germline ends. For the CDR3, the DNA is TGCAGCGTTGAGGCAAAGAGACTAGAGGGGCACCCCTCCTACAATGAGCAGTTCTTC. Translation: CSVEAKRLEGHPSYNEQFF.

This chain links TRBV4-3 with TRBJ1-4; 7 nucleotides line up with TRBD1. V was clipped by 1 base and J by 7 bases; unmatched bases: 9. This CDR3 has 16 amino acids. Germline V gene data show CDR1 as LGHNA and CDR2 as YSLEER. This CDR3 reads CASSQGGTGVAEKLFF. CDR3 nucleotide sequence: TGCGCCAGCAGCCAAGGGGGAACAGGGGTAGCTGAAAAACTGTTTTTT.

V usage is TRBV7-2 and J usage is TRBJ1-5; 7 nucleotides match TRBD1. There are 15 residues in the CDR3. Germline-derived CDR1 and CDR2 are SGHTA and FQGNSA. Unmatched junction bases numbered 9, after V lost 3 bases and J lost 7 bases. The chain's CDR3 is CASSLTGTVGQPQHF. Here the CDR3 DNA reads TGTGCCAGCAGCTTGACAGGGACGGTCGGACAGCCCCAGCATTTT.

This chain joins TRBV27 and TRBJ1-6; D is unresolved. The CDR3 consists of 15 residues. Germline V lookup: CDR1 MNHEY, CDR2 SMNVEV (reference sequence). The V and J ends lost 5 bases and 6 bases respectively, with 14 bases between them. Written as DNA, the CDR3 is TGTGCCAGCAGTACCTTGGCGGTCCCTAATTCACCCCTCCACTTT. This gives the protein CASSTLAVPNSPLHF.

This chain joins TRBV7-9 and TRBJ2-7; TRBD1 might be the D (6 bases). Trimming removed 5 bases from V and 3 bases from J, with 11 bases in between. Germline CDR1 is SEHNR and CDR2 is FQNEAQ (reference sequence). There are 13 residues in the CDR3. CDR3 DNA: TGTGCCAGCAGCGGCCGACAGGTCTACGAGCAGTACTTC. Protein product: CASSGRQVYEQYF.

This sequence joins TRBV4-1 and TRBJ1-6; maybe TRBD1 (5 bases). The germline V gene encodes CDR1 MGHRA and CDR2 YSYEKL. Trimming left V 4 bases short and J 12 bases short, with 13 bases between. The CDR3 covers 13 residues. DNA of the CDR3: TGCGCCAGCAGCCCACTTGACGGACAACCCCTCCACTTT. Residues: CASSPLDGQPLHF.

The chain combines TRBV15 with TRBJ2-2; maybe TRBD1 (5 bases). The CDR3 spans 13 residues. Germline V gene data show CDR1 as LNHNV and CDR2 as YYDKDF (reference sequence). The V and J ends lost 4 bases and 6 bases respectively, with 9 bases between them. The DNA for the CDR3 is TGTGCCACCAGCAACCAGGGCTCCGGGGAGCTGTTTTTT. It codes for CATSNQGSGELFF.